This TCR beta chain was sequenced in a study of T cells in Graves' hyperthyroidism and ophthalmopathy. Findings and limits, study-wide: Blood also showed most of the thyroid clonotypes that were expanded above 0.001. Progression to ophthalmopathy was predicted a median of about 6.6 months early.

This clonotype was observed many times. Its antigen is undetermined. V lost 3 bases and J 0 bases, leaving 9 bases between the germline ends. This CDR3 comprises 14 residues. TCR beta CDR3 regions were amplified from RNA. Carried out on the TCR CDR3, a first-round RT-PCR used the HTBI primer set. TCRdb independently ran MiXCR on the multiplex PCR reads; one entry per CDR3 protein. Counted here are almost 500,000 distinct CDR3 sequences, around a fifth occurring once; the ten biggest clones make up approximately 49%. For ophthalmopathy patients, the Clinical Activity Score was at least 3 and the NOSPECS grade at least 4; duration was under 3 months. Not enrolled were patients with uncontrolled infection, other autoimmune disease, pregnancy or lactation.

The genes are TRBV12-3 or TRBV12-4 and TRBJ2-7; no reliable D call. This clonotype was obtained from a woman in her sixties or seventies with Graves' ophthalmopathy. Input material: blood. The CDR3 spells CASSLGQYSYEQYF. CDR3 bases: TGTGCCAGCAGTTTGGGCCAGTACTCCTACGAGCAGTACTTC.